The rows below give T cell receptor beta chains drawn from one sample of a study of PD-1 blockade in classical Hodgkin lymphoma. The table came from immunoSEQ multiplex PCR; TCRdb's copy has only in-frame clones and leaves some out. Of fewer than 90,000 clones detected, approximately 94% appear once; the ten largest clones hold over 6.5%. The specimen was peripheral blood mononuclear cells (PBMCs), collected at baseline. The receptor set was obtained from a human donor with classical Hodgkin lymphoma. Each CDR3 is given with its conserved first and last residue. The D gene is left open where the match is weak. Clone sizes are given selectively: once, few, many, or a class where the clone is expanded.

clone size,D gene,V gene,J gene,CDR3 DNA,CDR3 protein
NA,NA,TRBV10-3,TRBJ1-4,TGTGCCATCAGTGAGGACTACGGAGGCCCCAATGAAAAACTGTTTTTT,CAISEDYGGPNEKLFF
NA,TRBD1,TRBV7-3,TRBJ2-1,TGTGCCAGCAGCTTAGGGACAGGCTCCTACAATGAGCAGTTCTTC,CASSLGTGSYNEQFF
NA,NA,TRBV6-1,TRBJ2-1,TGTGCCAGCAGTGAAGCCGGGGGTATCGGGAGTGAGCAGTTCTTC,CASSEAGGIGSEQFF
NA,NA,TRBV7-3,TRBJ1-3,TGTGCCAGCAGCCCGGGCAGCTCTGGAAACACCATATATTTT,CASSPGSSGNTIYF
NA,NA,TRBV10-1,TRBJ2-1,TGCGCCAGCATATCCGACGGCAGCTCCTACAATGAGCAGTTCTTC,CASISDGSSYNEQFF
once,TRBD2,TRBV18,TRBJ2-3,TGTGCCAGCTCACCACGGCTAGCGGGAGGGCTCGGTGGCACAGATACGCAGTATTTT,CASSPRLAGGLGGTDTQYF
NA,NA,TRBV13,TRBJ2-2,TGTGCCAGCAGCTTACAGGGGCTGGGGGCCGGGGAGCTGTTTTTT,CASSLQGLGAGELFF
NA,NA,TRBV29-1,TRBJ2-5,TGCAGCGTTGAGGAACTCCAAGAGACCCAGTACTTC,CSVEELQETQYF
NA,TRBD2,TRBV7-9,TRBJ2-3,TGTGCCAGCAGCTTAGTACTAGCGGGAGGCACAGATACGCAGTATTTT,CASSLVLAGGTDTQYF
NA,TRBD1,TRBV7-9,TRBJ2-1,TGTGCCAGCAGCTTAGCCGGGACAGGGTTGATCAATGAGCAGTTCTTC,CASSLAGTGLINEQFF
NA,NA,TRBV5-1,TRBJ2-5,TGCGCCAGCAGCTTGGTTTCCAGGGAGCAAGAGACCCAGTACTTC,CASSLVSREQETQYF
NA,TRBD1,TRBV5-3,TRBJ2-7,TGTGCCAGAAGATTACAGGGGTACGAGCAGTACTTC,CARRLQGYEQYF
once,NA,TRBV6-1,TRBJ1-3,TGTGCCAGCGGGGAGGGGTTCGGAAACACCATATATTTT,CASGEGFGNTIYF
NA,NA,TRBV27,TRBJ2-7,TGTGCCAGCAGCCCCTCCAGCGCAGCAATCGACGAGCAGTACTTC,CASSPSSAAIDEQYF
NA,TRBD2,TRBV11-2,TRBJ2-7,TGTGCCAGCAGCTTAGACCCTAATAGCGGGAGGTACTCCTACGAGCAGTACTTC,CASSLDPNSGRYSYEQYF
NA,NA,TRBV19,TRBJ1-5,TGTGCCAGTAGTAAGACCGACGGGTATCAGCCCCAGCATTTT,CASSKTDGYQPQHF
NA,NA,TRBV9,TRBJ2-7,TGTGCCAGCAGCGTCGCAGGGATGGATTATTACGAGCAGTACTTC,CASSVAGMDYYEQYF
NA,TRBD1,TRBV6-5,TRBJ1-1,TGTGCCAGCAGTTACTCCCAACAGGGGACTGAAGCTTTCTTT,CASSYSQQGTEAFF
NA,TRBD2,TRBV9,TRBJ2-4,TGTGCCAGCAGCGTAGTTAAGCGGGAGACGGACATTCAGTACTTC,CASSVVKRETDIQYF
NA,TRBD2,TRBV7-7,TRBJ2-3,TGTGCCAGCAGCCCCAACACCCACATAGCGGGAGGCACAGATACGCAGTATTTT,CASSPNTHIAGGTDTQYF
NA,TRBD1,TRBV7-2,TRBJ1-2,TGTGCCAGCAGCTTAGACAGGGGGCAAAGACCTAACTATGGCTACACCTTC,CASSLDRGQRPNYGYTF
NA,NA,TRBV11-2,TRBJ1-3,TGTGCCAGCAGCACAGTCAGGGACTCTGGAAACACCATATATTTT,CASSTVRDSGNTIYF
NA,NA,TRBV27,TRBJ2-7,TGTGCCAGCAGTCTATCCCCGGGACTAGGACAGGTCGAGCAGTACTTC,CASSLSPGLGQVEQYF
NA,NA,TRBV7-2,TRBJ2-7,TGTGCCAGCGGGGGTTACACCTACGAGCAGTACTTC,CASGGYTYEQYF
NA,NA,TRBV6-5,TRBJ1-1,TGTGCCAGCAAGGGCAGCAAACTTGAAGCTTTCTTT,CASKGSKLEAFF
once,NA,TRBV30,TRBJ1-2,TGTGCCTGGAGTGTCAAACGAACTAACTATGGCTACACCTTC,CAWSVKRTNYGYTF
NA,TRBD2,TRBV9,TRBJ2-3,TGTGCCAGCAGCGTAGGGCTAGCGGACACAGATACGCAGTATTTT,CASSVGLADTDTQYF
NA,NA,TRBV9,TRBJ2-3,TGTGCCAGCAGCGTCCCGGACACAGATACGCAGTATTTT,CASSVPDTDTQYF
NA,TRBD1,TRBV5-6,TRBJ1-2,TGTGCCAGCAGCTCCGGGACAGTCTATGGCTACACCTTC,CASSSGTVYGYTF
NA,NA,TRBV6-5,TRBJ2-7,TGTGCCAGCAGTTACTCGTTCGGGGGGCGGGACGAGCAGTACTTC,CASSYSFGGRDEQYF
NA,TRBD1,TRBV27,TRBJ2-7,TGTGCCAGCAGTGTCACCGGGACAGGGACCTACGAGCAGTACTTC,CASSVTGTGTYEQYF
NA,NA,TRBV9,TRBJ2-3,TGTGCCAGCAGCGGCGAAGGTAGTCCCACAGATACGCAGTATTTT,CASSGEGSPTDTQYF
NA,NA,TRBV2,TRBJ1-5,TGTGCCAGCAGTTTGGGGGGGACGAGGATGAGCAATCAGCCCCAGCATTTT,CASSLGGTRMSNQPQHF
NA,NA,TRBV27,TRBJ2-1,TGTGCCAGCAGTAGAAACTCCGAGCAGTTCTTC,CASSRNSEQFF
once,TRBD1,TRBV27,TRBJ1-1,TGTGCCAGCAGTACTCGGACAGGGCTTGAAGCTTTCTTT,CASSTRTGLEAFF
NA,NA,TRBV28,TRBJ2-4,TGTGCCAGCAATATTGAGGGGCCCAAAAACATTCAGTACTTC,CASNIEGPKNIQYF
NA,NA,TRBV27,TRBJ2-3,TGTGCCACGGGTGCCATTAGCACAGATACGCAGTATTTT,CATGAISTDTQYF
NA,TRBD1,TRBV6-6,TRBJ2-7,TGTGCCAGCACCAAGACAGGACAGGGAACCTACGAGCAGTACTTC,CASTKTGQGTYEQYF
NA,TRBD1,TRBV7-9,TRBJ1-3,TGTGCCAGCAGCAAGACCGACAGGGCTGGAAACACCATATATTTT,CASSKTDRAGNTIYF
NA,NA,TRBV10-2,TRBJ2-1,TGCGCCAGCAGTCCAGGGCTACACAGGACCTACAATGAGCAGTTCTTC,CASSPGLHRTYNEQFF
NA,TRBD1,TRBV7-6,TRBJ2-7,TGTGCCAGCAGCTTATTAGGCACACAGGGGGCCTACGAGCAGTACTTC,CASSLLGTQGAYEQYF
NA,TRBD1,TRBV28,TRBJ2-2,TGTGCCAGCAGCCAAGGCTCTACAGGGGGCGCAAAGGGGGAGCTGTTTTTT,CASSQGSTGGAKGELFF